One sample yielded the 17 T cell receptor beta chains listed below, sequenced in a study of early T cells in non-severe SARS-CoV-2 infection. TCRdb recomputed calls from the 5' RACE reads with MiXCR, one row per CDR3 protein. This table holds 80,000 to 95,000 distinct CDR3 sequences, roughly 15% found once. This specimen was whole blood, taken at baseline. The receptors here all came from an adult who was a healthcare worker with PCR-confirmed SARS-CoV-2 infection or an uninfected control (not recorded which).

At least ten counts were recorded for this clonotype. V is TRBV12-3 or TRBV12-4 and J is TRBJ2-2, with D unclear. The CDR3 runs to 13 residues. Trimming stripped 3 bases from V and 6 bases from J, with 8 bases between. The CDR3 region is CASSFSDPGELFF. CDR3 nucleotides: TGTGCCAGCAGTTTTTCCGATCCCGGGGAGCTGTTTTTT.

This clonotype has only a few counts. The genes are TRBV6-2 or TRBV6-3 and TRBJ2-7; a weak D match, TRBD2 (7 bases). The V end lost 0 bases, the J end lost 2 bases, and 11 bases lay between the germline ends. From germline, CDR1 is MNHEY and CDR2 SVGEGT. The CDR3 covers 15 residues. The CDR3 DNA sequence: TGTGCCAGCAGTTACTCGAGGGGGAGGGCCTACGAGCAGTACTTC. Translated: CASSYSRGRAYEQYF.

This clonotype was seen a few times. This chain uses TRBV7-2 with TRBJ2-3, with 9 nucleotides matching TRBD2. With V trimmed by 5 bases and J by 2 bases, 2 bases remained unmatched. Per the germline V gene, CDR1 is SGHTA and CDR2 is FQGNSA. The CDR3 runs to 14 residues. The CDR3 spells CASSPGLATDTQYF. The CDR3 bases are TGTGCCAGCAGCCCGGGACTAGCCACAGATACGCAGTATTTT.

This clonotype occurred a few times. The chain joins TRBV27 to TRBJ2-2; either TRBD1 or TRBD2 may fit D (6 bases each). The CDR3 is 14 amino acids. V was clipped by 4 bases and J by 5 bases, with 11 bases between them. Germline V gives CDR1 MNHEY, CDR2 SMNVEV (reference sequence). CDR3 in amino acids: CASSSGARTGELFF. DNA of the CDR3: TGTGCCAGCAGTTCGGGGGCGCGTACCGGGGAGCTGTTTTTT.

The chain links TRBV7-2 to TRBJ1-6; tentatively, D is TRBD1 (5 bases). Germline values: CDR1 SGHTA, CDR2 FQGNSA. CDR3 length: 16 residues. Trimming removed 1 base at V and 7 bases at J, with 14 bases between. The CDR3 DNA reads TGTGCCAGCAGCTTAGTACAACTAGGGGCGAATTCACCCCTCCACTTT. Translated: CASSLVQLGANSPLHF.

This clonotype turned up a few times. V and J are TRBV7-6 and TRBJ2-3, with a tentative D call TRBD2 (7 bases). The CDR3 totals 15 residues. Germline V gene lookup returns CDR1 SGHVS and CDR2 FNYEAQ. Between the trimmed V and J ends, which lost 3 bases and 4 bases, there was a span of 14 bases. The DNA for the CDR3 is TGTGCCAGCAGCTTCATAGGGGGGGAGGCAGATACGCAGTATTTT. Translating it yields CASSFIGGEADTQYF.

This clonotype was picked up many times. The chain links TRBV4-1 to TRBJ1-5; D ambiguous. This CDR3 region has 15 residues. The germline CDR1 and CDR2 sequences are MGHRA and YSYEKL. Trimming shortened V by 0 bases and J by 9 bases, and 15 bases separated the two germline ends. CDR3 in amino acids: CASSQDQAATRPQHF. Here the CDR3 DNA reads TGCGCCAGCAGCCAAGATCAGGCAGCTACAAGGCCCCAGCATTTT.

The chain joins TRBV28 to TRBJ2-5; maybe TRBD1 (9 bases). The ends were cut back, 5 bases at V and 7 bases at J, with 26 bases in the middle. CDR3 length equals 17 residues. The germline CDR1 and CDR2 sequences are MDHEN and SYDVKM. This CDR3 is CASSSNDPGQGLGTQYF. The CDR3 DNA reads TGTGCCAGCAGTAGCAACGATCCGGGACAGGGACTAGGGACCCAGTACTTC.

This clonotype was seen at least ten times. The chain carries TRBV28 and TRBJ2-5; D call uncertain. The germline V gene encodes CDR1 MDHEN and CDR2 SYDVKM. This CDR3 region has 13 residues. V was pared by 7 bases and J by 5 bases, with 14 bases between. CDR3 amino acids: CASTLGRAETQYF. In DNA, the CDR3 is TGTGCCAGCACCCTCGGTAGGGCGGAGACCCAGTACTTC.

This chain links TRBV7-9 with TRBJ1-2, with D hard to call. Looked up from germline, CDR1 is SEHNR and CDR2 is FQNEAQ (reference sequence). The V gene lost 3 bases and the J gene lost 2 bases, with 10 bases spanning the gap. The CDR3 totals 14 residues. The CDR3 bases are TGTGCCAGCAGCTTGGTTCTGGGGAACTATGGCTACACCTTC. Translated, it gives CASSLVLGNYGYTF.

V is TRBV19 and J is TRBJ2-5, with 7 bases that match TRBD1. Trimming took 5 bases from V and 7 from J; bases not matched to a gene: 25. The CDR3 has 19 amino acids. Per germline, CDR1 LNHDA and CDR2 SQIVND (reference sequence). CDR3 sequence (DNA): TGTGCCAGTAGTCTCCGACCGGGACAGACGGACCCCAGGAGTTGGACCCAGTACTTC. Amino acids: CASSLRPGQTDPRSWTQYF.

The genes are TRBV11-1 and TRBJ2-3, with D perhaps being TRBD1 or TRBD2 (6 bases each). V was clipped by 5 bases and J by 1 base, with 19 bases between them. This CDR3 spans 17 amino acids. Germline CDR1 and CDR2: SGHAT and FQDESV (reference sequence). For the CDR3, the DNA is TGTGCCAGCAGCAAGGGGGAGGAGAACCTCCGCACAGATACGCAGTATTTT. The encoded protein is CASSKGEENLRTDTQYF.

This clonotype was counted many times. This rearrangement joins TRBV5-5 to TRBJ1-1, with unresolved D. V dropped 4 bases and J dropped 5 bases, with 12 bases sitting between them. Germline CDR1 reads SGHKS; CDR2 reads YYEKEE (reference sequence). The CDR3 has 13 amino acids. Here the CDR3 reads CASSLLNGTEAFF. The CDR3, as DNA: TGTGCCAGCAGCCTATTGAACGGAACTGAAGCTTTCTTT.

The chain has TRBV28 and TRBJ2-7; a weak D match, TRBD1 (5 bases). V lost 6 bases, J lost 3 bases, and 9 bases lay in between. CDR3 length equals 12 residues. CDR1 and CDR2 (germline): MDHEN, SYDVKM. The CDR3 region is CASRPQGYEQYF. The CDR3 nucleotides are TGTGCCAGCAGACCTCAGGGCTACGAGCAGTACTTC.

The gene calls are TRBV27 and TRBJ2-7; 10 nucleotides line up with TRBD2. CDR3 length equals 16 residues. V gave up 4 bases and J gave up 11 bases; unmatched junction bases: 17. Germline lookup yields CDR1 MNHEY and CDR2 SMNVEV (reference sequence). The CDR3 DNA is TGTGCCAGCAGTTCCCTTCTAGCGGGAGAATTCGGGGTTGAGTACTTC. This sequence encodes CASSSLLAGEFGVEYF.

This chain's CDR3 is CASSLGDRDAYGYTF. The CDR3, as DNA: TGCGCCAGCAGCTTGGGGGACAGGGATGCCTATGGCTACACCTTC. The V and J genes are TRBV5-1 and TRBJ1-2; 9 bases align to TRBD1. Germline CDR1 SGHRS, CDR2 YFSETQ. CDR3 length: 15 residues. The junction had 4 bases not matched to a gene; V was cut back by 0 bases and J by 4 bases.

The table lists this clonotype with many counts. The chain is built from TRBV29-1 and TRBJ1-1; D perhaps matches TRBD1 (5 bases). The V end lost 7 bases, the J end lost 2 bases, and 11 bases lay between the germline ends. Germline-derived CDR1 and CDR2 are SQVTM and ANQGSEA. CDR3 length equals 12 residues. CDR3 DNA sequence: TGCAGCGCTGGAGGGGAAAACACTGAAGCTTTCTTT. Translating it yields CSAGGENTEAFF.